Reported below is one TCR beta chain. No antigen is known for it. TCRdb's copy holds only in-frame clones and misses some; the assay was immunoSEQ multiplex PCR. The table lists about 95,000 clones, approximately 75% of them singletons. These data are taken from a study of fetal regulatory T cell absence and autoimmunity. The study, taken as a whole, reports: TRB gene family usage was broadly similar in cord blood and pancreas. In IPEX syndrome, oligoclonal enrichment was read as supporting prenatal antigen-driven autoimmunity in the pancreas.

V was trimmed by 1 base and J by 1 base, leaving 9 bases between them. Germline values: CDR1 SGHRS, CDR2 YFSETQ. This CDR3 comprises 16 residues. Sequenced input: pancreas tissue. The chain links TRBV5-1 to TRBJ1-6; D uncertain. This receptor was obtained from a male donor with IPEX syndrome. The CDR3 DNA is TGCGCCAGCAGCTTGTCTTGGGTGTCCTATAATTCACCCCTCCACTTT. Protein sequence: CASSLSWVSYNSPLHF. Variable domain in full (rest from reference TRBV5-1 and TRBJ1-6): KAGVTQTPRYLIKTRGQQVTLSCSPISGHRSVSWYQQTPGQGLQFLFEYFSETQRNKGNFPGRFSGRQFSNSRSEMNVSTLELGDSALYLCASSLSWVSYNSPLHFGNGTRLTVT.